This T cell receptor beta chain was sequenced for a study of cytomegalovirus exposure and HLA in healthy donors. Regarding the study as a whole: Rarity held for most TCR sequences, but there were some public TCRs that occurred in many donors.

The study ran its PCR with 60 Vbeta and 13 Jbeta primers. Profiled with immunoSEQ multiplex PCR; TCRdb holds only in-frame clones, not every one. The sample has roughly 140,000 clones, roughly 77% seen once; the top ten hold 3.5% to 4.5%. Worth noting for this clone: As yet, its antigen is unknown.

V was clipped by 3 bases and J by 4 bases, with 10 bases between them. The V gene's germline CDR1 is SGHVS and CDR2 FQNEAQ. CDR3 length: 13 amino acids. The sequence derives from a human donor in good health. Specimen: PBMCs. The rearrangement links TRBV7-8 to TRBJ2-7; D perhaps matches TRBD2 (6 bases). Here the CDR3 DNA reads TGTGCCAGCAGCTTCCGGGGGTATTACGAGCAGTACTTC. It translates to CASSFRGYYEQYF. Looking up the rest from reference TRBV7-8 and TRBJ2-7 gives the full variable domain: GAGVSQSPRYKVAKRGQDVALRCDPISGHVSLFWYQQALGQGPEFLTYFQNEAQLDKSGLPSDRFFAERPEGSVSTLKIQRTQQEDSAVYLCASSFRGYYEQYFGPGTRLTVT.